The 22 T cell receptor beta chains given below trace back to one sample, sequenced in a study of beta chain features in type 1 diabetes. Study outcomes and limitations: People with Type 1 diabetes carried modestly yet significantly shorter TCRB CDR3s in all four CD4+ subsets.

These receptors' targets are unknown. Expressed TCRB transcripts were sequenced because the isolated RNA had all been reverse transcribed beforehand. The data were produced by immunoSEQ multiplex PCR, yet TCRdb's version contains in-frame clones alone and is incomplete. This table holds some 27,000 clones, around three fifths found once. The sequenced sample was Tregs from blood. The origin of the receptors is a woman in her 30s with type 1 diabetes.

The V gene is TRBV10-3, the J gene TRBJ1-1; TRBD1 matches 8 bases. From germline, CDR1 is ENHRY and CDR2 SYGVKD. The CDR3 covers 14 residues. Trimming took 3 bases from V and 4 from J; bases not matched to a gene: 4. The CDR3 nucleotides are TGTGCCATCAGTGACCAAACAGGGGGCACTGAAGCTTTCTTT. Protein product: CAISDQTGGTEAFF.

The chain joins TRBV19 to TRBJ2-2, with D perhaps TRBD2 (5 bases). The CDR3 is 14 residues long. V shed 5 bases and J shed 9 bases, with 16 bases lying between them. The germline gives CDR1 LNHDA, CDR2 SQIVND (reference sequence). The CDR3 nucleotides read TGTGCCAGTAGTTCTCGGCTAGCTAGAAGGGAGCTGTTTTTT. Its translation is CASSSRLARRELFF.

Only one count was recorded for this clone. This chain connects TRBV4-2 to TRBJ2-7; the match to TRBD2 covers 10 bases. Germline V gives CDR1 LGHNA, CDR2 YNFKEQ. The CDR3 loop spans 15 amino acids. The ends lost 2 bases at V and 4 bases at J; junction bases unmatched: 5. CDR3: CASSQSSGLAYEQYF. CDR3 nucleotide sequence: TGTGCCAGCAGCCAATCATCGGGACTAGCGTACGAGCAGTACTTC.

The gene calls are TRBV6-5 and TRBJ2-2; D may be TRBD1 (6 bases). CDR3 size: 14 residues. From germline, CDR1 is MNHEY and CDR2 SVGAGI. V lost 11 bases, J lost 0 bases, and 13 bases lay in between. As DNA, the CDR3 is TGTGCCGCTGGCAGGGGAGCGAACACCGGGGAGCTGTTTTTT. It is translated as CAAGRGANTGELFF.

The rearrangement links TRBV27 to TRBJ2-2, with 9 bases fitting TRBD2. From germline, CDR1 is MNHEY and CDR2 SMNVEV (reference sequence). The CDR3 covers 15 residues. The V and J ends lost 9 bases and 7 bases, in that order; junction bases with no gene match: 12. CDR3 sequence: CASLGRGLAVGELFF. The CDR3 DNA sequence: TGTGCCAGTCTCGGCCGGGGACTAGCCGTCGGGGAGCTGTTTTTT.

The chain employs TRBV11-2 and TRBJ1-1; D is ambiguous. Trimming left V 3 bases short and J 2 bases short, with 10 bases between. The CDR3 extends over 14 amino acids. The germline V gene has CDR1 SGHAT and CDR2 FQNNGV. CDR3 loop: CASSLGAGNTEAFF. In DNA, the CDR3 is TGTGCCAGCAGCTTGGGAGCAGGCAACACTGAAGCTTTCTTT. Using reference TRBV11-2 and TRBJ1-1 for the parts outside the CDR3, the full variable domain is EAGVAQSPRYKIIEKRQSVAFWCNPISGHATLYWYQQILGQGPKLLIQFQNNGVVDDSQLPKDRFSAERLKGVDSTLKIQPAKLEDSAVYLCASSLGAGNTEAFFGQGTRLTVV.

This chain joins TRBV4-2 and TRBJ1-6; D gene ambiguous. Germline V gives CDR1 LGHNA, CDR2 YNFKEQ. The CDR3 runs to 12 residues. Between the trimmed V and J ends, which lost 4 bases and 10 bases, there was a span of 8 bases. CDR3 region: CASSPGSSPLHF. CDR3 nucleotide sequence: TGTGCCAGCAGCCCCGGGAGCTCACCCCTCCACTTT.

This clone was detected a few times. The CDR3 coding sequence is TGCAGCGTTGAGGAGGACGCTACAGGGATAGGTGCTTTCTTT. Protein product: CSVEEDATGIGAFF. This chain links TRBV29-1 with TRBJ1-1, with D possibly matching TRBD1 (6 bases). Germline CDR1 reads SQVTM; CDR2 reads ANQGSEA. This CDR3 region has 14 residues. V was pared by 3 bases and J by 11 bases, with 22 bases between.

The chain uses TRBV30 and TRBJ2-2; 8 nucleotides agree with TRBD1. Per germline, CDR1 GTSNPN and CDR2 SVGIG (reference sequence). The CDR3 runs to 13 residues. With V trimmed by 5 bases and J by 5 bases, 4 bases remained unmatched. CDR3 in DNA: TGTGCCTGGGGACAGGGAAATACCGGGGAGCTGTTTTTT. This sequence encodes CAWGQGNTGELFF.

This rearrangement joins TRBV6-6 to TRBJ1-4; 8 nucleotides align to TRBD1. This CDR3 spans 15 amino acids. J was trimmed by 8 bases and V by 0 bases; bases with no gene match: 5. The germline CDR1 and CDR2 sequences are MNHNY and SVGAGI (reference sequence). The DNA of the CDR3 is TGTGCCAGCAGTTACTCGACAGGGGTAATAGAAAAACTGTTTTTT. It is translated as CASSYSTGVIEKLFF.

This clone has a handful of counts. The V and J genes are TRBV5-4 and TRBJ1-6; no reliable D call. The V end was cut by 0 bases, the J end by 7 bases, with 8 bases between. CDR3 length equals 14 residues. Per germline, CDR1 SGHNT and CDR2 YYREEE (reference sequence). The CDR3 sequence: CASSLAQPNSPLHF. In DNA form, the CDR3 reads TGTGCCAGCAGCTTGGCACAACCCAATTCACCCCTCCACTTT.

The chain has TRBV28 and TRBJ2-2, with 8 bases identical to TRBD2. Germline assignment: CDR1 MDHEN and CDR2 SYDVKM. The CDR3 has 15 amino acids. J gave up 2 bases and V 4 bases, and 3 bases lay outside the gene matches. The CDR3 protein is CASSSSGLNTGELFF. As DNA, the CDR3 is TGTGCCAGCAGTTCTAGCGGGCTCAACACCGGGGAGCTGTTTTTT.

The chain recombines TRBV5-6 with TRBJ2-5; D ambiguous. The CDR3 spans 12 residues. With 5 bases removed from V and 1 base from J, the gap between germline ends came to 6 bases. Per the germline V gene, CDR1 is SGHDT and CDR2 is YYEEEE. CDR3 DNA sequence: TGTGCCAGCAGGGCACGCCAAGAGACCCAGTACTTC. Translating it yields CASRARQETQYF. Together with reference TRBV5-6 and TRBJ2-5, the CDR3 gives the full variable domain: DAGVTQSPTHLIKTRGQQVTLRCSPKSGHDTVSWYQQALGQGPQFIFQYYEEEERQRGNFPDRFSGHQFPNYSSELNVNALLLGDSALYLCASRARQETQYFGPGTRLLVL.

This chain joins TRBV2 and TRBJ1-4; D is undetermined. The CDR3 has 14 amino acids. Looked up from germline, CDR1 is SNHLY and CDR2 is FYNNEI. The ends were cut back, 6 bases at V and 0 bases at J, with 8 bases in the middle. DNA for the CDR3: TGTGCCAGCAGCGAATTTACAACTAATGAAAAACTGTTTTTT. It specifies CASSEFTTNEKLFF.

This clone was detected only a few times. This chain connects TRBV2 to TRBJ1-3; D gene unclear. This CDR3 is 11 amino acids long. In germline, CDR1 is SNHLY, CDR2 FYNNEI. Deletions cut 3 bases from V and 8 bases from J, with 5 bases between. The CDR3 spells CASSDPDTIYF. Here the CDR3 DNA reads TGTGCCAGCAGTGACCCGGACACCATATATTTT.

This chain connects TRBV5-1 to TRBJ2-6; D possibly corresponds to TRBD2 (5 bases). The CDR3 loop spans 16 amino acids. V lost 1 base, J lost 0 bases, and 8 bases lay in between. Germline CDR1 is SGHRS and CDR2 is YFSETQ. CDR3: CASSLRGTSGANVLTF. As DNA, the CDR3 is TGCGCCAGCAGCTTGCGGGGAACCTCTGGGGCCAACGTCCTGACTTTC.

The chain joins TRBV19 to TRBJ1-5; 11 bases line up with TRBD1. The V and J ends lost 5 bases and 5 bases, in that order; junction bases with no gene match: 2. The germline V gene has CDR1 LNHDA and CDR2 SQIVND (reference sequence). CDR3 size: 14 residues. The CDR3 here is CASSGTGGYQPQHF. The CDR3 DNA is TGTGCCAGTAGTGGGACAGGGGGATATCAGCCCCAGCATTTT.

The chain has TRBV5-8 and TRBJ2-5, with a tentative D call TRBD2 (6 bases). The CDR3 runs to 16 residues. Per the germline V gene, CDR1 is SGHTS and CDR2 is YDEGEE. Trimming left V 4 bases short and J 0 bases short, with 16 bases between. The CDR3 sequence is CASSRGLGQNQETQYF. In DNA form, the CDR3 reads TGTGCCAGCAGCCGGGGACTGGGGCAGAACCAAGAGACCCAGTACTTC.

The chain recombines TRBV7-2 with TRBJ2-7; 14 bases match TRBD2. The V gene's germline CDR1 is SGHTA and CDR2 FQGNSA. This CDR3 region has 17 residues. V lost 5 bases to trimming and J lost 3 bases; unmatched junction nucleotides: 9. The CDR3 region has the DNA TGTGCCAGCAGCGCGCCGGGACTAGCGGGAGTAAACTACGAGCAGTACTTC. It encodes CASSAPGLAGVNYEQYF.

The sample holds one count of this clone. The genes are TRBV6-1 and TRBJ1-1, with D perhaps TRBD1 (5 bases). V lost 0 bases and J 10 bases, leaving 27 bases between the germline ends. Germline lookup yields CDR1 MNHNS and CDR2 SASEGT. CDR3 length: 18 amino acids. CDR3 amino acids: CASSEALDLWREGPGAFF. The CDR3 DNA is TGTGCCAGCAGTGAAGCTTTAGACCTTTGGCGGGAGGGGCCGGGAGCTTTCTTT.

The rearrangement joins TRBV7-9 to TRBJ2-2; maybe TRBD2 (6 bases). The CDR3 length is 16 residues. Trimming took 2 bases from V and 4 from J, leaving 14 bases between them. CDR1 is SEHNR, CDR2 FQNEAQ, per germline (reference sequence). Here the CDR3 DNA reads TGTGCCAGCAGCTTAAGTTACGGAGGGTTCACCGGGGAGCTGTTTTTT. Translating it yields CASSLSYGGFTGELFF.

V is TRBV11-2 and J is TRBJ2-7, with D tentatively TRBD2 (5 bases). V was shortened by 4 bases and J by 3 bases, with 16 bases between the two germline ends. Germline CDR1 reads SGHAT; CDR2 reads FQNNGV. The CDR3 extends over 15 amino acids. CDR3 nucleotides: TGTGCCAGCAGCTCGAGACCCGGCGGGTACTACGAGCAGTACTTC. It codes for CASSSRPGGYYEQYF.